A selection of T cell receptor beta chains follows, all from one sample in a study of blood T cells in healthy people across ages. TCRdb processed the 5' RACE reads anew with MiXCR; each CDR3 protein has one entry. The profile shows about 940,000 distinct CDR3 sequences, roughly 43% of them singletons. Specimen: blood. The receptor source for this set is a man younger than 40 in good health. CDR3s include the opening cysteine and the closing phenylalanine or tryptophan. The D gene is left open where the match is weak. Not all rows give a size; the values are once, few, many and, for expanded clones, a class.

j_gene: TRBJ2-1
d_gene: -
v_gene: TRBV27
abundance: few
CDR3nt: TGTGCCAGCGTTCCTAACGGGGAGATGGACTGCAATGAGCAGTTCTTC
CDR3aa: CASVPNGEMDCNEQFF

j_gene: TRBJ2-5
d_gene: TRBD2
v_gene: TRBV5-1
abundance: many
CDR3nt: TGCGCCAGCAGCCGGGACTATCAAGAGACCCAGTACTTC
CDR3aa: CASSRDYQETQYF

j_gene: TRBJ2-3
d_gene: TRBD1
v_gene: TRBV27
abundance: -
CDR3nt: TGTGCCAGCAGTTTATTGGGGACAGGGGGCTCGGGAGATACGCAGTATTTT
CDR3aa: CASSLLGTGGSGDTQYF

j_gene: TRBJ2-1
d_gene: -
v_gene: TRBV19
abundance: -
CDR3nt: TGTGCCAGTAGTACGCGTTACAATGAGCAGTTCTTC
CDR3aa: CASSTRYNEQFF

j_gene: TRBJ2-3
d_gene: TRBD2
v_gene: TRBV28
abundance: -
CDR3nt: TGTGCCAGCAGCATCGGGGGGTACACAGATACGCAGTATTTT
CDR3aa: CASSIGGYTDTQYF

j_gene: TRBJ1-2
d_gene: TRBD1
v_gene: TRBV18
abundance: -
CDR3nt: TGTGCCAGCTCACTTGGACAGGATTCTGGCTACACCTTC
CDR3aa: CASSLGQDSGYTF

j_gene: TRBJ1-2
d_gene: -
v_gene: TRBV28
abundance: few
CDR3nt: TGTGCCAGCAGTCAGGCAACCAACTATGGCTACACCTTC
CDR3aa: CASSQATNYGYTF

j_gene: TRBJ2-3
d_gene: -
v_gene: TRBV6-2/TRBV6-3
abundance: few
CDR3nt: TGTGCCAGCAGTACCCCCATGCAAGCGGGTAGCACAGATACGCAGTATTTT
CDR3aa: CASSTPMQAGSTDTQYF

j_gene: TRBJ1-4
d_gene: -
v_gene: TRBV27
abundance: -
CDR3nt: TGTGCCAGCAGTTTAAAGGGGGGTTCTAATGAAGAACTGTTTTTT
CDR3aa: CASSLKGGSNEELFF

j_gene: TRBJ2-1
d_gene: -
v_gene: TRBV5-5
abundance: few
CDR3nt: TGTGCCAGCAGCTGGTCCGGGACTAATGAGCAGTTCTTC
CDR3aa: CASSWSGTNEQFF

j_gene: TRBJ1-2
d_gene: TRBD1
v_gene: TRBV15
abundance: -
CDR3nt: TGTGCCACCCGGGAGGGACAGGGAAATGGCTACACCTTC
CDR3aa: CATREGQGNGYTF

j_gene: TRBJ1-4
d_gene: -
v_gene: TRBV27
abundance: few
CDR3nt: TGTGCCAGCAGCCCCCGTTCAACGGAAAAACTGTTTTTT
CDR3aa: CASSPRSTEKLFF

j_gene: TRBJ2-3
d_gene: TRBD2
v_gene: TRBV12-3/TRBV12-4
abundance: -
CDR3nt: TGTGCCAGCAGTTGGGACTACGCGGATACGCAGTATTTT
CDR3aa: CASSWDYADTQYF

j_gene: TRBJ1-3
d_gene: -
v_gene: TRBV4-1
abundance: -
CDR3nt: TGTGCCAGCAGCCAAGAGCCCCCGGAGTCATACTCTGGAAACACCATATATTTT
CDR3aa: CASSQEPPESYSGNTIYF

j_gene: TRBJ2-1
d_gene: -
v_gene: TRBV11-2
abundance: -
CDR3nt: TGTGCCAGCAGCCCGGAATTGAGCTCCTACAATGAGCAGTTCTTC
CDR3aa: CASSPELSSYNEQFF

j_gene: TRBJ2-5
d_gene: -
v_gene: TRBV29-1
abundance: few
CDR3nt: TGCAGCGTTGAAGAGGCAGGGCAGGAGACCCAGTACTTC
CDR3aa: CSVEEAGQETQYF

j_gene: TRBJ2-3
d_gene: -
v_gene: TRBV6-5
abundance: -
CDR3nt: TGTGCCAGCAGTTACTCGGAGGGTTCAGATACGCAGTATTTT
CDR3aa: CASSYSEGSDTQYF

j_gene: TRBJ2-5
d_gene: -
v_gene: TRBV7-2
abundance: -
CDR3nt: TGTGCCAGCAGCTTAACCATTCAAGAGACCCAGTACTTC
CDR3aa: CASSLTIQETQYF

j_gene: TRBJ2-1
d_gene: -
v_gene: TRBV20-1
abundance: -
CDR3nt: TGCAGTGCTGGTGATGAGGGAAATGAGCAGTTCTTC
CDR3aa: CSAGDEGNEQFF

j_gene: TRBJ1-1
d_gene: -
v_gene: TRBV5-5
abundance: -
CDR3nt: TGTGCCAGCAGCTTGCCCCCGGGGAGGGCTTTCTTT
CDR3aa: CASSLPPGRAFF

j_gene: TRBJ2-1
d_gene: -
v_gene: TRBV20-1
abundance: -
CDR3nt: TGCAGTGCTAGAGGTACAGTGAATGAGCAGTTCTTC
CDR3aa: CSARGTVNEQFF

j_gene: TRBJ2-3
d_gene: -
v_gene: TRBV5-5
abundance: -
CDR3nt: TGTGCCAGCACCCAAAGTAGCGGCACAGATACGCAGTATTTT
CDR3aa: CASTQSSGTDTQYF

j_gene: TRBJ2-5
d_gene: -
v_gene: TRBV20-1
abundance: -
CDR3nt: TGCAGTGCTACTGGTCAAGAGACCCAGTACTTC
CDR3aa: CSATGQETQYF